This is a list of T cell receptor beta chains from one sample in a study of metastatic and nonmetastatic thyroid tumors. TCRdb re-called the PCR reads with MiXCR. The data hold about 32,000 clones, with 18% observed a single time. The specimen sequenced was blood. The receptors stem from a female donor with papillary thyroid cancer or a benign thyroid nodule (not recorded which). Some clones in this sample may be carry-over from other donors' samples. The CDR3 runs from the conserved cysteine through the conserved F or W. Fields, in order: V gene, D gene, clone size, J gene, CDR3 DNA, CDR3 protein. A D gene is named only where the DNA matches it firmly. Part of the rows lack a size; the others show once, few, many or a class for expanded clones.

>TRBV25-1|-|many|TRBJ2-3
TGTGCCAGCAGTGAACTAGGGGAAGAGAGCACAGATACGCAGTATTTT
CASSELGEESTDTQYF
>TRBV19|-|few|TRBJ2-1
TGTGCCAGTAGTGAGGTAGGACGGGGCAATGAGCAGTTCTTC
CASSEVGRGNEQFF
>TRBV11-2|-|once|TRBJ2-1
TGTGCCAGCAGCTTACAAGCGAGCGCCTACAATGAGCAGTTCTTC
CASSLQASAYNEQFF
>TRBV3-1|TRBD1|many|TRBJ1-3
TGTGCCAGCAGCCTGGGACAGGAGGATTGGAGAAACACCATATATTTT
CASSLGQEDWRNTIYF
>TRBV5-1|TRBD1|many|TRBJ1-1
TGCGCCAGCAGCACAGGGGGGAGGACTGAAGCTTTCTTT
CASSTGGRTEAFF
>TRBV7-6|-|-|TRBJ1-1
TGTGCCAGCAGCTACAAAGCCGGGGGCGCGTTGGCTTTCTTT
CASSYKAGGALAFF
>TRBV6-1|-|few|TRBJ1-2
TGTGCCAGCAGTGAAGGTTTTAGCTCTAACTATGGCTACACCTTC
CASSEGFSSNYGYTF
>TRBV30|-|many|TRBJ1-4
TGTGCCTGGAGTGTACAAGGTGGAGGCGAAAAACTGTTTTTT
CAWSVQGGGEKLFF
>TRBV2|-|few|TRBJ1-1
TGTGCCAGCAGTGCAGGAAAAGGAGGGGGCACTGAAGCTTTCTTT
CASSAGKGGGTEAFF
>TRBV12-5|-|few|TRBJ2-2
TGTGCTAGTGGTTTTGTCGCGGAGCTGTTTTTT
CASGFVAELFF
>TRBV5-1|TRBD2|many|TRBJ2-1
TGCGCCAGCAGCCTAGGAGCGGGAGGGCCCAATGAGCAGTTCTTC
CASSLGAGGPNEQFF
>TRBV12-3/TRBV12-4|TRBD2|-|TRBJ2-7
TGTGCCAGCAGCGTGACTAGCGGGGAGAAGCAGTACTTC
CASSVTSGEKQYF
>TRBV11-1|TRBD2|-|TRBJ2-2
TGTGCCAGCAGTCGGATTGGCGGGAGATTTGTCACCGGGGAGCTGTTTTTT
CASSRIGGRFVTGELFF
>TRBV6-1|TRBD2|-|TRBJ2-1
TGTGCCAGCCTCCATCCGGGACTAGGGATCTCCCATCTCTTC
CASLHPGLGISHLF
>TRBV20-1|-|-|TRBJ2-1
TGCAGTGCTAGAGTTTTGGCAGGGGATTTCTTC
CSARVLAGDFF
>TRBV20-1|-|many|TRBJ2-7
TGCAGTGCTGTAGTTCTAGTCGACGAGCAGTACTTC
CSAVVLVDEQYF
>TRBV7-9|-|many|TRBJ1-2
TGTGCCAGCAGCTTACCGACAGAAATCTATGGCTACACCTTC
CASSLPTEIYGYTF
>TRBV20-1|TRBD2|many|TRBJ2-1
TGCAGTGCAAATAGCGGGATTTCCTACAATGAGCAGTTCTTC
CSANSGISYNEQFF
>TRBV5-1|TRBD1|-|TRBJ1-1
TGCGCCAGCAGCCAAGGGACAGGGGTCTCTGGGAACACTGAAGCTTTCTTT
CASSQGTGVSGNTEAFF
>TRBV9|TRBD1|many|TRBJ1-1
TGTGCCAGCAGCTCAGGACAGGGTAACACTGAAGCTTTCTTT
CASSSGQGNTEAFF
>TRBV11-1|TRBD1|-|TRBJ2-7
TGTGCCAGCATCTTAGCCGGGACAGGGAAGGTAAACGATCAGTACTTC
CASILAGTGKVNDQYF
>TRBV11-2|TRBD1|-|TRBJ2-7
TGTGCCAGCAGCCTAACGACAGGGTGCTACGAGCAGTACTTC
CASSLTTGCYEQYF
>TRBV10-3|TRBD2|many|TRBJ2-2
TGTGCCACCACGGGACTACCGAACACCGGGGAGCTGTTTTTT
CATTGLPNTGELFF
>TRBV9|-|many|TRBJ2-5
TGTGCCAGCAGCGATACCCAAGAGACCCAGTACTTC
CASSDTQETQYF
>TRBV6-1|-|medium-sized|TRBJ1-2
TGTGCCAGCAGTGAAAACAGGGATAATGGCTACACCTTC
CASSENRDNGYTF
>TRBV7-9|-|-|TRBJ1-2
TGTGCCAGCAGCTTAGGCGTTCAGGGCGTGGGGTGCTACACCTTC
CASSLGVQGVGCYTF
>TRBV20-1|TRBD1|-|TRBJ1-5
TGCAGTGCTAGAGATCAGGGGACAGGGGGCCTGAATCAGCCCCAGCATTTT
CSARDQGTGGLNQPQHF
>TRBV7-2|TRBD1|many|TRBJ1-1
TGTGCCAGCAGCTTATACTGGGACAGGAGCCTCCAGGGCACTGAAGCTTTCTTT
CASSLYWDRSLQGTEAFF
>TRBV9|TRBD1|many|TRBJ1-1
TGTGCCAGCAGCGGAGGGACAGGGGATGAAGCTTTCTTT
CASSGGTGDEAFF
>TRBV4-1|-|many|TRBJ2-7
TGCGCCAGCAGCCAAAGGGAGGGGGGCTTAGACTACGAGCAGTACTTC
CASSQREGGLDYEQYF
>TRBV28|-|many|TRBJ1-5
TGTGCCAGCAGTCTATCGGGACACCGATCCTATAGCAATCAGCCCCAGCATTTT
CASSLSGHRSYSNQPQHF
>TRBV11-3|TRBD1|few|TRBJ2-7
TGTGCCAGCAGCTTTGGGACAGGGGATACCTACGAGCAGTACTTC
CASSFGTGDTYEQYF
>TRBV7-8|TRBD2|-|TRBJ2-5
TGTGCCAGCAGCCACGGGACGGGTCCGCGGGGGGAGACCCAGTACTTC
CASSHGTGPRGETQYF
>TRBV28|-|many|TRBJ2-4
TGTGCCAGCAGTTTGCCTAGTACCGGGAGAAACATTCAGTACTTC
CASSLPSTGRNIQYF
>TRBV5-1|TRBD1|-|TRBJ1-2
TGCGCCAGCAGCATACAGGGGGGGAACTATGGCTACACCTTC
CASSIQGGNYGYTF